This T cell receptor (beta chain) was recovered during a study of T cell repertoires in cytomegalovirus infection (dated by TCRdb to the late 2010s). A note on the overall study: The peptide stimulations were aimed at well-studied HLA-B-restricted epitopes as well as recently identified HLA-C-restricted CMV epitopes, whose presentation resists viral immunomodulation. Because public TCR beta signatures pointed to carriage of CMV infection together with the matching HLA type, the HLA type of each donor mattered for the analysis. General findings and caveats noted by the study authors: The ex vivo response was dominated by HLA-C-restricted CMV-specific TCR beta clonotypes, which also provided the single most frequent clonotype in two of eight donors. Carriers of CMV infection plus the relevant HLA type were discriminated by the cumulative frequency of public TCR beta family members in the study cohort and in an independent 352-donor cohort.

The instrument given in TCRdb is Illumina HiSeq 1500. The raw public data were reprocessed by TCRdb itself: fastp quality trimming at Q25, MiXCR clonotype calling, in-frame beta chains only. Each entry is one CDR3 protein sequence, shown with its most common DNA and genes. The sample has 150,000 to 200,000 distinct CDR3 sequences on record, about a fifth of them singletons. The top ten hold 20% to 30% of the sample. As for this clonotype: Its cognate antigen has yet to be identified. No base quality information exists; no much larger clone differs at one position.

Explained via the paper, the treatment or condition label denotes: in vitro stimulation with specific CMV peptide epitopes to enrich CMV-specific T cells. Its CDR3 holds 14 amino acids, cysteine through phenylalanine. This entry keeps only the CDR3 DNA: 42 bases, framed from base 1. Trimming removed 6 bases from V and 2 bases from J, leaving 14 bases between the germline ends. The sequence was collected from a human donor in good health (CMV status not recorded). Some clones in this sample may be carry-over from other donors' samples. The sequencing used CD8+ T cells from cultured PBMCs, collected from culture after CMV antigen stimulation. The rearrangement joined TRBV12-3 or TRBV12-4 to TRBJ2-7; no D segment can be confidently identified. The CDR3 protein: CASSQKWSPYEQYF. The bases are TGTGCCAGCAGCCAGAAATGGTCGCCCTACGAGCAGTACTTC.